This T cell receptor beta chain was sequenced for a study of T cells in Graves' hyperthyroidism and ophthalmopathy. Study results and limitations: Median prediction lead before ophthalmopathy onset was six to eight months with the model.

The CDR3 consists of 13 residues. V was cut by 3 bases and J by 0 bases, with 4 bases left in between. Germline V gene lookup returns CDR1 SGHTS and CDR2 YDEGEE. Researchers took RNA transcripts and amplified the TCR beta CDR3 regions from them. A set of HTBI primers served as the primers for a first-round RT-PCR of the TCR CDR3. From the multiplex PCR reads, TCRdb called clonotypes with MiXCR, one entry per CDR3 protein. The data hold roughly 500,000 distinct CDR3 sequences, with approximately 24% observed a single time. This clonotype was found many times. Its antigen remains unidentified. The PBMCs were sourced from fresh peripheral blood (about 9.6 ml).

This sequence originates from a woman aged 25-40 years with Graves' ophthalmopathy. The chain employs TRBV5-8 and TRBJ1-3; unclear D gene. Sequencing input: blood. CDR3: CASSWDSGNTIYF. CDR3 DNA sequence: TGTGCCAGCAGCTGGGACTCTGGAAACACCATATATTTT.